Following are 3 T cell receptor beta chains from one sample sequenced in a study of post-analysis software for immune sequencing data. Whole-study findings and limits: Roughly 5 TRBV segments, TRBV5-6, TRBV5-1 and TRBV20-1 among them, were found more frequent in patients than controls.

Unique molecular identifiers tagged the TCR beta cDNA libraries. TCRdb reprocessed the PCR reads with MiXCR, giving one entry per CDR3 protein. The sample carries about 810,000 distinct CDR3 sequences, roughly 50% recorded once. What these receptors recognize is not known. Sequenced input: blood. These receptors were taken from a girl aged 5-17 years with multiple sclerosis.

J is TRBJ2-3 and V is TRBV19; D uncertain. With 4 bases removed from V and 4 bases from J, the gap between germline ends came to 9 bases. The length of the CDR3 is 13 residues. CDR1 LNHDA and CDR2 SQIVND come from the germline V gene (reference sequence). CDR3 sequence (DNA): TGTGCCAGTAGTACGTTGACGCCAGATACGCAGTATTTT. Amino acids: CASSTLTPDTQYF.

The chain has TRBV7-2 and TRBJ2-5, with 13 bases lining up with TRBD2. The CDR3 is 15 amino acids. Germline values: CDR1 SGHTA, CDR2 FQGNSA. Losses at the gene ends were 5 bases for V and 5 bases for J; bases not matched to a gene: 5. This CDR3 reads CASSIGLAGVETQYF. DNA for the CDR3: TGTGCCAGCAGCATCGGACTAGCGGGAGTCGAGACCCAGTACTTC.

A single count supports this clonotype. V and J are TRBV12-3 or TRBV12-4 and TRBJ2-5; D possibly corresponds to TRBD2 (5 bases). The J call is doubtful: the DNA matches TRBJ2-7 better. This CDR3 is 13 amino acids long. This chain's CDR3 is CASSLRDGSEQYF. In nucleotides, the CDR3 is TGTGCCAGCAGTTTACGAGATGGGAGCGAGCAGTACTTC.